Listed here are 26 T cell receptor beta chains from one sample, sequenced in a study of early T cells in non-severe SARS-CoV-2 infection. MiXCR, applied by TCRdb to the 5' RACE reads, yields one record per CDR3 protein. The sample lists about 110,000 distinct CDR3 sequences; roughly 12% were seen once. Sequencing used whole blood. The source is an adult who was a healthcare worker with PCR-confirmed SARS-CoV-2 infection or an uninfected control (not recorded which).

The chain carries TRBV12-5 and TRBJ2-3; a weak D match, TRBD2 (6 bases). The V end lost 0 bases, the J end lost 4 bases, and 11 bases lay between the germline ends. CDR3 length equals 15 residues. Germline lookup yields CDR1 LGHNT and CDR2 FRNRAP. Here the CDR3 DNA reads TGTGCTAGTGGTTTGGTATTAGGAGGGGCAGATACGCAGTATTTT. Protein sequence: CASGLVLGGADTQYF.

CDR3 nucleotides: TGCGCCAGCAGAGGTGACCTCCCCCACGAGCAGTACTTC. Translated: CASRGDLPHEQYF. The V and J genes are TRBV10-2 and TRBJ2-7; unclear D gene. The CDR3 is 13 residues long. The germline CDR1 and CDR2 sequences are WSHSY and SAAADI. Trimming pared 6 bases from V and 5 bases from J, leaving 14 bases between.

This clonotype showed up just a few times. V usage is TRBV7-6 and J usage is TRBJ2-5; D ambiguous. The CDR3 sequence is 16 residues long. Trimming removed 1 base at V and 5 bases at J, with 17 bases between. CDR1 SGHVS and CDR2 FNYEAQ come from the germline V gene. The CDR3: CASSLVPRDSRETQYF. CDR3 DNA sequence: TGTGCCAGCAGCTTAGTTCCCCGTGACTCAAGGGAGACCCAGTACTTC.

This clonotype was counted many times. The genes are TRBV30 and TRBJ2-1, with 9 positions matching TRBD2. CDR1 is GTSNPN, CDR2 SVGIG, per germline (reference sequence). V was clipped by 8 bases and J by 4 bases; unmatched bases: 9. This CDR3 has 14 residues. The CDR3 DNA follows: TGTGCCGGACTAAGACTAGCGGCGTACAATGAGCAGTTCTTC. It codes for CAGLRLAAYNEQFF.

The chain has TRBV3-1 and TRBJ1-6, with D unresolved. The germline V gene encodes CDR1 LGHDT and CDR2 YNNKEL (reference sequence). The CDR3 totals 14 residues. The V end lost 4 bases, the J end lost 4 bases, and 8 bases lay between the germline ends. CDR3 DNA: TGTGCCAGCAGCCCCCGCCAGTATAATTCACCCCTCCACTTT. Protein sequence: CASSPRQYNSPLHF.

The sample holds a few counts of this clonotype. This chain connects TRBV14 to TRBJ1-2; 8 nucleotides match TRBD1. After removal of 2 bases from V and 0 bases from J, the junction contained 11 bases not matched to a gene. This CDR3 is 18 amino acids long. The germline V gene has CDR1 SGHDN and CDR2 FVKESK. Written as DNA, the CDR3 is TGTGCCAGCAGCCAATACGACTGGACAGGGCATTCTAACTATGGCTACACCTTC. Translation: CASSQYDWTGHSNYGYTF. Full variable domain (missing parts from reference TRBV14 and TRBJ1-2): EAGVTQFPSHSVIEKGQTVTLRCDPISGHDNLYWYRRVMGKEIKFLLHFVKESKQDESGMPNNRFLAERTGGTYSTLKVQPAELEDSGVYFCASSQYDWTGHSNYGYTFGSGTRLTVV.

The V gene is TRBV11-2, the J gene TRBJ2-2; D remains unclear. This CDR3 has 14 amino acids. V lost 5 bases and J lost 7, with 14 bases in between. Germline V gene sequence: CDR1 SGHAT, CDR2 FQNNGV. This chain's CDR3 is CASSRIRSYGELFF. The CDR3 DNA is TGTGCCAGCAGCCGAATTAGGAGTTACGGGGAGCTGTTTTTT.

The V gene is TRBV5-6, the J gene TRBJ1-5; a weak D match, TRBD1 (6 bases). V dropped 0 bases and J dropped 0 bases, with 10 bases sitting between them. Germline assignment: CDR1 SGHDT and CDR2 YYEEEE. The CDR3 runs 16 residues. This chain's CDR3 is CASSLGQARSNQPQHF. The CDR3 DNA follows: TGTGCCAGCAGCTTGGGACAGGCCCGTAGCAATCAGCCCCAGCATTTT.

This clonotype was seen repeatedly, ten times or more. The chain employs TRBV12-3 or TRBV12-4 and TRBJ1-1; 7 bases fit TRBD1. CDR3 length equals 16 residues. J was trimmed by 1 base and V by 6 bases; bases with no gene match: 11. The CDR3 here is CASSSRSRDRNTEAFF. CDR3 DNA: TGTGCCAGCAGCTCACGGTCCCGGGACAGGAACACTGAAGCTTTCTTT.

This clonotype was counted a few times. The chain links TRBV7-9 to TRBJ2-3; 8 positions agree with TRBD1. Germline CDR1 is SEHNR and CDR2 is FQNEAQ (reference sequence). J was trimmed by 2 bases and V by 6 bases; bases with no gene match: 1. The CDR3 length is 13 residues. The DNA for the CDR3 is TGTGCCAGCAGGGACAGGGACACAGATACGCAGTATTTT. This codes for CASRDRDTDTQYF.

This chain links TRBV20-1 with TRBJ1-1; D unclear. The ends were cut back, 4 bases at V and 0 bases at J, with 9 bases in the middle. The CDR3 has 13 amino acids. Germline CDR1 reads DFQATT; CDR2 reads SNEGSKA (reference sequence). This CDR3 reads CSATKGMNTEAFF. The CDR3 DNA sequence: TGCAGTGCTACAAAGGGCATGAACACTGAAGCTTTCTTT.

This clonotype was observed a handful of times. The chain links TRBV5-6 to TRBJ2-1, with D perhaps matching TRBD1 or TRBD2 (6 bases each). CDR3 length equals 16 residues. Germline assignment: CDR1 SGHDT and CDR2 YYEEEE. V was pared by 4 bases and J by 10 bases, with 24 bases between. The CDR3 nucleotides are TGTGCCAGCAGCCTACGTACGGGGGCCGGCGCGCGGGAGCAGTTCTTC. It is translated as CASSLRTGAGAREQFF.

This clonotype was seen repeatedly, ten times or more. This chain uses TRBV12-5 with TRBJ1-1, with 7 bases fitting TRBD1. The CDR3 has 15 amino acids. V gave up 0 bases and J gave up 4 bases; unmatched junction bases: 5. Germline V gene sequence: CDR1 LGHNT, CDR2 FRNRAP. The CDR3 loop is CASGLVKGAGTEAFF. CDR3 coding DNA: TGTGCTAGTGGTTTGGTGAAGGGGGCTGGCACTGAAGCTTTCTTT. The full variable domain, in which reference TRBV12-5 and TRBJ1-1 provide the parts outside the CDR3, is DARVTQTPRHKVTEMGQEVTMRCQPILGHNTVFWYRQTMMQGLELLAYFRNRAPLDDSGMPKDRFSAEMPDATLATLKIQPSEPRDSAVYFCASGLVKGAGTEAFFGQGTRLTVV.

This clonotype was counted only a few times. The chain uses TRBV29-1 and TRBJ2-5, with TRBD2 identical over 8 bases. The J segment lost 5 bases and the V segment lost 0 bases, leaving 11 bases of the junction unmatched. The CDR3 loop spans 16 amino acids. Germline lookup yields CDR1 SQVTM and CDR2 ANQGSEA. CDR3 bases: TGCAGCGTTGAAGATCCTGGAGTCGGGGGGGCCGAGACCCAGTACTTC. This gives the protein CSVEDPGVGGAETQYF.

Only one count was recorded for this clonotype. The rearrangement uses TRBV2 and TRBJ2-1, with D possibly TRBD2 on 7 matching bases. The germline V and J ends were trimmed by 2 bases and 3 bases, with 11 bases remaining between them. Germline V gene sequence: CDR1 SNHLY, CDR2 FYNNEI. CDR3 length: 15 amino acids. The CDR3 region has the DNA TGTGCCAGCAGTGAACGGAGGGGGGGCTACAATGAGCAGTTCTTC. It is translated as CASSERRGGYNEQFF.

This clonotype was recorded many times. The V and J genes are TRBV20-1 and TRBJ1-6; possibly TRBD1 for D (6 bases). The ends were cut back, 2 bases at V and 10 bases at J, with 15 bases in the middle. The CDR3 is 14 residues long. The germline CDR1 and CDR2 sequences are DFQATT and SNEGSKA (reference sequence). CDR3 bases: TGCAGTGCTAGACCCACAGGGAAAGAATCACCCCTCCACTTT. Amino acid sequence: CSARPTGKESPLHF.

As for this clonotype: Sequence at one end of the junction differs from germline and may be a read error. The chain uses TRBV6-1 and TRBJ2-3; no clear D. In germline, CDR1 is MNHNS, CDR2 SASEGT. CDR3 length: 12 amino acids. This CDR3 is CAGSEGTDTQYF. CDR3 DNA sequence: TGTGCCGGCAGTGAAGGCACAGATACGCAGTATTTT.

Ten or more counts support this clonotype. J is TRBJ2-7 and V is TRBV12-3 or TRBV12-4; D perhaps matches TRBD2 (5 bases). The CDR3 length is 13 residues. Trimming shortened V by 8 bases and J by 3 bases, and 14 bases separated the two germline ends. The CDR3, as DNA: TGTGCCAGCGGGTCGGGGAATCTCTACGAGCAGTACTTC. Encoded protein: CASGSGNLYEQYF.

This clonotype has ten or more counts. The CDR3 loop is CASSHRLSGGAGDEQFF. The CDR3 nucleotides read TGTGCCAGCAGTCACCGATTAAGCGGGGGGGCAGGCGATGAGCAGTTCTTC. The V and J genes are TRBV27 and TRBJ2-1, with 10 bases aligning to TRBD2. There are 17 residues in the CDR3. Germline V gene data show CDR1 as MNHEY and CDR2 as SMNVEV (reference sequence). J was trimmed by 8 bases and V by 5 bases; bases with no gene match: 15.

This clonotype came up many times. The chain uses TRBV30 and TRBJ1-1, with D uncertain. Germline V gene sequence: CDR1 GTSNPN, CDR2 SVGIG (reference sequence). The CDR3 is 14 residues long. V shed 0 bases and J shed 3 bases, with 11 bases lying between them. The CDR3 sequence is CAWSVRVGHTEAFF. The CDR3 nucleotides are TGTGCCTGGAGTGTACGCGTCGGCCACACTGAAGCTTTCTTT.

This chain connects TRBV12-3 or TRBV12-4 to TRBJ1-2; 10 nucleotides agree with TRBD1. The V segment lost 5 bases and the J segment 7 bases; nucleotides outside the gene matches: 7. The CDR3 consists of 14 residues. CDR3 coding DNA: TGTGCCAGCAGTCCCCGACAGGGGGCGCGTGGCTACACCTTC. Translation: CASSPRQGARGYTF.

This clonotype was seen only a few times. The CDR3 sequence is CASSIMGGGDNEQFF. CDR3 DNA: TGTGCCAGTAGTATAATGGGGGGAGGAGACAATGAGCAGTTCTTC. V is TRBV19 and J is TRBJ2-1; a weak D match, TRBD2 (6 bases). Germline V gene sequence: CDR1 LNHDA, CDR2 SQIVND (reference sequence). There are 15 residues in the CDR3. V shed 2 bases and J shed 5 bases, with 13 bases lying between them.

This clonotype was seen a few times. The chain links TRBV28 to TRBJ2-4; 8 bases line up with TRBD2. The CDR3 is 16 amino acids. Germline CDR1 MDHEN, CDR2 SYDVKM. V gave up 6 bases and J gave up 0 bases; unmatched junction bases: 7. The CDR3 sequence: CASSPPGGLAKNIQYF. In DNA form, the CDR3 reads TGTGCCAGCAGCCCACCGGGGGGGTTAGCCAAAAACATTCAGTACTTC.

This clonotype was counted many times. The chain links TRBV29-1 to TRBJ2-1, with D perhaps TRBD1 (7 bases). CDR1 and CDR2 (germline): SQVTM, ANQGSEA. V dropped 6 bases and J dropped 8 bases, with 23 bases sitting between them. The CDR3 runs 15 residues. The CDR3 sequence is CSVWKEAGGGDEQFF. The CDR3 DNA is TGCAGCGTCTGGAAAGAGGCAGGGGGAGGAGATGAGCAGTTCTTC.

This clonotype is medium-sized in the sample. The gene calls are TRBV28 and TRBJ2-3; 11 bases match TRBD1. The CDR3 contains 14 residues. The germline gives CDR1 MDHEN, CDR2 SYDVKM. The junction had 4 bases not matched to a gene; V was cut back by 5 bases and J by 6 bases. The CDR3 is CASSPDRGLDTQYF. In DNA form, the CDR3 reads TGTGCCAGCAGTCCGGACAGGGGGCTCGATACGCAGTATTTT. The complete variable domain, with remaining parts taken from reference TRBV28 and TRBJ2-3, reads DVKVTQSSRYLVKRTGEKVFLECVQDMDHENMFWYRQDPGLGLRLIYFSYDVKMKEKGDIPEGYSVSREKKERFSLILESASTNQTSMYLCASSPDRGLDTQYFGPGTRLTVL.

The chain is built from TRBV7-9 and TRBJ2-3; D ambiguous. This CDR3 has 14 residues. Germline V gene data show CDR1 as SEHNR and CDR2 as FQNEAQ (reference sequence). V dropped 1 base and J dropped 2 bases, with 7 bases sitting between them. The DNA of the CDR3 is TGTGCCAGCAGCTTAGATAGATACACAGATACGCAGTATTTT. Residues: CASSLDRYTDTQYF.